The 29 T cell receptor beta chains given below trace back to one sample, sequenced in a study of regulatory T cells in long-lasting Graves disease. Time point: newly diagnosed GD, antithyroid drugs for less than 3 months. With RNA extracted from PBMCs as input, the TCR library was made. With iRepertoire HTBI primers and Arm-PCR of CDR3 regions, TCR beta libraries were built. TCRdb re-derived calls from the multiplex PCR reads in MiXCR, one entry per CDR3 protein. Of a few hundred thousand distinct CDR3 sequences listed, 15% are singletons. These data also formed part of another study, on T cells in Graves' hyperthyroidism and ophthalmopathy.

Sequencing was performed on peripheral blood mononuclear cells (PBMCs), taken at new diagnosis, from a patient treated with antithyroid drugs. These receptors originate from a woman between 40 and 55 years old with Graves disease.

This clonotype has at least ten counts. J is TRBJ2-5 and V is TRBV7-2; 7 positions agree with TRBD1. Germline V gene sequence: CDR1 SGHTA, CDR2 FQGNSA. The CDR3 sequence is 13 residues long. Trimming took 5 bases from V and 4 from J; bases not matched to a gene: 4. CDR3 loop: CASSIYRGETQYF. In DNA form, the CDR3 reads TGTGCCAGCAGCATCTACAGGGGAGAGACCCAGTACTTC.

Points on this clonotype: Since a much larger clone is just one base distant, this may be a read error. CDR3 residues: CARLIPIKSRPAKNIQYF. DNA for the CDR3: TGTGCCAGGCTAATCCCTATAAAGTCGCGACCAGCCAAAAACATTCAGTACTTC. The chain is built from TRBV12-3 or TRBV12-4 and TRBJ2-4; unclear D gene. Trimming left V 9 bases short and J 0 bases short, with 24 bases between. This CDR3 is built from 18 residues.

This clonotype was seen more than once but under ten times. The rearrangement uses TRBV6-2 or TRBV6-3 and TRBJ2-7; TRBD2 aligns across 9 bases. Germline V gives CDR1 MNHEY, CDR2 SVGEGT. The ends lost 6 bases at V and 7 bases at J; junction bases unmatched: 7. The CDR3 spans 13 residues. The CDR3 loop reads CASSRLAVWEQYF. The CDR3, as DNA: TGTGCCAGCAGCCGACTAGCGGTGTGGGAGCAGTACTTC.

Only a few counts were recorded for this clonotype. The chain carries TRBV29-1 and TRBJ2-1; 15 bases agree with TRBD2. Germline loops: CDR1 SQVTM, CDR2 ANQGSEA. CDR3 length: 16 residues. The V segment lost 5 bases and the J segment 8 bases; nucleotides outside the gene matches: 10. CDR3 DNA sequence: TGCAGCGTTCCTCCGGGTGGACTAGCGGGAGGGGATGAGCAGTTCTTC. It translates to CSVPPGGLAGGDEQFF.

The genes are TRBV3-1 and TRBJ2-2; 15 positions match TRBD2. J was trimmed by 0 bases and V by 7 bases; bases with no gene match: 12. Germline lookup yields CDR1 LGHDT and CDR2 YNNKEL (reference sequence). The CDR3 consists of 20 residues. The CDR3 nucleotides are TGTGCCAGCACCGCCTTGGGACTAGCGGGAGGTACGACGAACACCGGGGAGCTGTTTTTT. It is translated as CASTALGLAGGTTNTGELFF.

This clonotype was seen at least ten times. The chain carries TRBV10-3 and TRBJ2-5, with TRBD2 as a possible D gene (5 bases). V was clipped by 7 bases and J by 2 bases, with 11 bases between them. This CDR3 comprises 13 residues. Looked up from germline, CDR1 is ENHRY and CDR2 is SYGVKD. CDR3 DNA: TGTGCCATCAAGTCCGGACTTCAAGAGACCCAGTACTTC. This gives the protein CAIKSGLQETQYF.

This clonotype occurred a few times. The chain carries TRBV4-1 and TRBJ1-1; possible D gene TRBD1, 5 bases. V shed 3 bases and J shed 1 base, with 12 bases lying between them. In germline, CDR1 is MGHRA, CDR2 YSYEKL. CDR3 length equals 15 residues. The CDR3: CASSHPGRGNTEAFF. CDR3 DNA sequence: TGCGCCAGCAGCCATCCGGGACGGGGGAACACTGAAGCTTTCTTT.

This clonotype was detected only a few times. The chain couples TRBV4-1 to TRBJ1-2, with TRBD1 as a possible D gene (5 bases). The CDR3 has 13 residues. CDR1 is MGHRA, CDR2 YSYEKL, per germline. V lost 1 base and J lost 10, with 13 bases in between. CDR3 residues: CASSQGTHAVYTF. The CDR3 DNA reads TGCGCCAGCAGCCAAGGGACACACGCGGTCTACACCTTC.

This clonotype showed up many times. V gene TRBV3-1 combines with J gene TRBJ2-3; 8 positions match TRBD2. J was trimmed by 1 base and V by 4 bases; bases with no gene match: 7. Germline CDR1 is LGHDT and CDR2 is YNNKEL (reference sequence). The CDR3 has 16 residues. CDR3 DNA: TGTGCCAGCAGCCGGGGGGGCGGGAGGCGCACAGATACGCAGTATTTT. Its protein is CASSRGGGRRTDTQYF.

The DNA for the CDR3 is TGTGCCAGCAGCCCCCGTGGGGGCAACCCAGATACGCAGTATTTT. As protein: CASSPRGGNPDTQYF. The chain combines TRBV7-9 with TRBJ2-3; the D gene is possibly TRBD1 (6 bases). Germline assignment: CDR1 SEHNR and CDR2 FQNEAQ (reference sequence). This CDR3 comprises 15 residues. V lost 5 bases, J lost 4 bases, and 16 bases lay in between.

The V gene is TRBV18, the J gene TRBJ1-2; D not resolved. The V gene's germline CDR1 is KGHSH and CDR2 LQKENI. This CDR3 region has 12 residues. Trimming left V 0 bases short and J 3 bases short, with 2 bases between. CDR3 coding DNA: TGTGCCAGCTCACCACCGGACTATGGCTACACCTTC. Residues: CASSPPDYGYTF.

The chain is built from TRBV20-1 and TRBJ1-6; D not resolved. V lost 2 bases and J lost 4, with 9 bases in between. Germline CDR1 reads DFQATT; CDR2 reads SNEGSKA (reference sequence). The length of the CDR3 is 14 residues. The CDR3 nucleotides are TGCAGTGCTAGATCTCGGGGATATAATTCACCCCTCCACTTT. Its protein product is CSARSRGYNSPLHF.

This clonotype appeared many times. The chain is built from TRBV29-1 and TRBJ2-7; 7 bases map to TRBD1. In germline, CDR1 is SQVTM, CDR2 ANQGSEA. The ends lost 5 bases at V and 3 bases at J; junction bases unmatched: 4. The CDR3 is 12 residues long. The CDR3 DNA sequence: TGCAGCGTTAAGGACAGGTTCTACGAGCAGTACTTC. As protein: CSVKDRFYEQYF.

On this clonotype itself: It may be a read error: a sequence one base away is much more abundant. This sequence joins TRBV6-2 or TRBV6-3 and TRBJ2-7; the match to TRBD2 covers 7 bases. CDR3 length: 14 amino acids. Germline V lookup: CDR1 MNHEY, CDR2 SVGEGT. Trimming at V came to 2 bases and at J to 6 bases, leaving 7 bases not matched to a gene. As DNA, the CDR3 is TGTGCCAGCAGTTACACGGGAGGCAGGAGCGAGCAGTACTTC. Its translation: CASSYTGGRSEQYF.

This clonotype was seen repeatedly, ten times or more. The J gene is TRBJ2-2, the V gene TRBV3-1; D not certain. The V end was cut by 3 bases, the J end by 1 base, with 9 bases between. In germline, CDR1 is LGHDT, CDR2 YNNKEL (reference sequence). The CDR3 is made up of 15 amino acids. The CDR3 region is CASSHRTVNTGELFF. CDR3 nucleotides: TGTGCCAGCAGCCATCGGACGGTGAACACCGGGGAGCTGTTTTTT. Filled out from reference TRBV3-1 and TRBJ2-2, the complete variable domain reads DTAVSQTPKYLVTQMGNDKSIKCEQNLGHDTMYWYKQDSKKFLKIMFSYNNKELIINETVPNRFSPKSPDKAHLNLHINSLELGDSAVYFCASSHRTVNTGELFFGEGSRLTVL.

This clonotype was counted many times. This sequence joins TRBV11-3 and TRBJ2-3; perhaps D is TRBD1 or TRBD2 (5 bases each). Looked up from germline, CDR1 is SGHNT and CDR2 is YENEEA. The CDR3 has 18 residues. V shed 5 bases and J shed 0 bases, with 21 bases lying between them. The CDR3 loop is CASSPSWGSDSSTDTQYF. The CDR3 coding sequence is TGTGCCAGCAGCCCAAGTTGGGGGTCGGACTCGAGCACAGATACGCAGTATTTT.

There are many counts of this clonotype. The chain combines TRBV10-3 with TRBJ2-7; D gene ambiguous. V gave up 6 bases and J gave up 2 bases, with 11 bases separating them. Germline V gene sequence: CDR1 ENHRY, CDR2 SYGVKD. The CDR3 contains 13 residues. CDR3: CAISDGAAYEQYF. CDR3 nucleotide sequence: TGTGCCATCAGCGACGGAGCCGCCTACGAGCAGTACTTC.

This clonotype was counted at least ten times. This chain connects TRBV12-3 or TRBV12-4 to TRBJ2-1; a weak D match, TRBD2 (6 bases). The CDR3 is made up of 16 amino acids. V lost 6 bases and J 4 bases, leaving 19 bases between the germline ends. CDR3 sequence: CASSQILAMGYNEQFF. The CDR3 DNA sequence: TGTGCCAGCAGCCAAATCCTAGCGATGGGTTACAATGAGCAGTTCTTC.

This clonotype was seen ten or more times. The chain employs TRBV12-3 or TRBV12-4 and TRBJ2-7; 11 bases line up with TRBD1. V gave up 4 bases and J gave up 2 bases; unmatched junction bases: 1. This CDR3 comprises 14 residues. The CDR3 reads CASSWGQGAYEQYF. In DNA, the CDR3 is TGTGCCAGCAGTTGGGGACAGGGGGCCTACGAGCAGTACTTC.

The chain is built from TRBV19 and TRBJ1-6; D uncertain. V shed 10 bases and J shed 5 bases, with 18 bases lying between them. Germline CDR1 reads LNHDA; CDR2 reads SQIVND (reference sequence). This CDR3 spans 15 amino acids. CDR3 DNA sequence: TGTGCCACCAGAAGGGCGTTGTGGGATAATTCACCCCTCCACTTT. Amino acids: CATRRALWDNSPLHF.

The count of this clonotype is one. A much bigger clone sits one base away, suggesting this may be a read error. The V call is TRBV7-6, the J call TRBJ2-1; D is possibly TRBD1 or TRBD2 (5 bases each). Germline CDR1 is SGHVS and CDR2 is FNYEAQ. The CDR3 contains 15 residues. Trimming left V 5 bases short and J 8 bases short, with 19 bases between. The CDR3 bases are TGTGCCAGCAGCGACCCGGCCCGGGACGTCGATGAGCAGTTCTTC. Its translation is CASSDPARDVDEQFF.

The chain has TRBV5-1 and TRBJ1-2; D is uncertain. Trimming took 4 bases from V and 0 from J, leaving 13 bases between them. This CDR3 has 15 amino acids. Germline CDR1 reads SGHRS; CDR2 reads YFSETQ. The CDR3, as DNA: TGCGCCAGCAGCGTCCAGGTCTCAGCTAACTATGGCTACACCTTC. As protein: CASSVQVSANYGYTF.

This clonotype occurred many times. The chain employs TRBV11-3 and TRBJ2-7; 11 bases align to TRBD1. Trimming removed 6 bases from V and 5 bases from J; junction bases left unmatched: 9. The germline V gene has CDR1 SGHNT and CDR2 YENEEA. This CDR3 spans 15 amino acids. The CDR3 reads CASRRLGQGANEQYF. CDR3 nucleotide sequence: TGTGCCAGCAGAAGATTAGGACAGGGGGCCAACGAGCAGTACTTC. The full variable domain, completed using reference TRBV11-3 and TRBJ2-7, is EAGVVQSPRYKIIEKKQPVAFWCNPISGHNTLYWYLQNLGQGPELLIRYENEEAVDDSQLPKDRFSAERLKGVDSTLKIQPAELGDSAVYLCASRRLGQGANEQYFGPGTRLTVT.

CDR3 sequence reads: CASRRAQAGGLAKNIQYF. The CDR3 DNA sequence: TGTGCCAGCAGAAGGGCACAGGCCGGGGGACTAGCCAAAAACATTCAGTACTTC. The rearrangement links TRBV6-1 to TRBJ2-4, with D possibly being TRBD2 (6 bases). This CDR3 region has 18 residues. Trimming removed 6 bases from V and 0 bases from J, with 21 bases in between. CDR1 and CDR2 (germline): MNHNS, SASEGT.

With regard to this clonotype: A read error may explain this, as a much larger clone is one base away. The conserved final phenylalanine or tryptophan is absent from the CDR3, which likely points to a read error. The chain uses TRBV28 and TRBJ2-7; 9 nucleotides match TRBD1. V shed 5 bases and J 2 bases; nucleotides not matched to a gene: 7. Germline CDR1 and CDR2: MDHEN and SYDVKM. This CDR3 has 15 residues. The CDR3 is CASSPLTGGTYEQYS. The DNA of the CDR3 is TGTGCCAGCAGTCCTCTGACAGGGGGGACCTACGAGCAGTACTCC.

This clonotype has just a few counts. The V gene is TRBV19, the J gene TRBJ2-5, with 13 bases fitting TRBD2. The CDR3 is made up of 15 amino acids. Germline assignment: CDR1 LNHDA and CDR2 SQIVND (reference sequence). After removal of 8 bases from V and 1 base from J, the junction contained 4 bases not matched to a gene. This CDR3 is CASGGLAGLQETQYF. CDR3 coding DNA: TGTGCCAGTGGGGGACTAGCGGGGCTCCAAGAGACCCAGTACTTC.

Many counts were recorded for this clonotype. The V call is TRBV2, the J call TRBJ2-5; possible D gene TRBD2, 5 bases. The V end was cut by 5 bases, the J end by 5 bases, with 15 bases between. Germline V gene data show CDR1 as SNHLY and CDR2 as FYNNEI. The CDR3 totals 14 residues. CDR3 residues: CASSSLGSSETQYF. DNA of the CDR3: TGTGCCAGCAGTTCCTTGGGGAGCTCCGAGACCCAGTACTTC.

The rearrangement links TRBV5-4 to TRBJ1-2; D unresolved. V gave up 2 bases and J gave up 6 bases, with 8 bases separating them. The CDR3 totals 12 residues. CDR1 SGHNT and CDR2 YYREEE come from the germline V gene (reference sequence). CDR3 amino acids: CASSLTADGYTF. For the CDR3, the DNA is TGTGCCAGCAGCTTAACGGCGGATGGCTACACCTTC.

This clonotype was detected many times. The chain employs TRBV28 and TRBJ1-5; TRBD1 is a possible D gene (5 bases). Germline V gene sequence: CDR1 MDHEN, CDR2 SYDVKM. This CDR3 has 14 residues. Trimming took 6 bases from V and 1 from J, leaving 10 bases between them. The CDR3 sequence: CASRWDVSNQPQHF. The CDR3 DNA sequence: TGTGCCAGCAGATGGGACGTGAGCAATCAGCCCCAGCATTTT.